This TCR beta chain was sequenced in a study of cytomegalovirus exposure and HLA in healthy donors. Study-wide findings and caveats: A later analysis reported that several of the most significant clusters appeared to be linked to common viral pathogens, among them Epstein-Barr virus. Accurate predictions that matched the HLA-A and HLA-B alleles of most subjects were reportedly made from TCR beta sequences. Cytomegalovirus-associated TCR beta chains were listed, numbering roughly 150.

This clone was seen more than once but under ten times. What it binds is unknown. The PCR employed 60 Vbeta primers together with 13 Jbeta primers. Sequencing was performed with immunoSEQ multiplex PCR; in TCRdb, only in-frame clones are kept and a portion is missing. The sample has some 150,000 clones, 70% to 80% seen once. Germline V gene sequence: CDR1 MDHEN, CDR2 SYDVKM. The length of the CDR3 is 16 residues. Trimming took 5 bases from V and 0 from J, leaving 13 bases between them. This receptor was taken from a man between 18 and 35 years old in good health and CMV-seronegative. Sequenced input: PBMCs. The chain couples TRBV28 to TRBJ1-4; D remains unclear. CDR3: CASSGREAATNEKLFF. In DNA, the CDR3 is TGTGCCAGCAGTGGCCGAGAGGCTGCAACTAATGAAAAACTGTTTTTT.